The 4 T cell receptor beta chains below come from one sample, sequenced in a study of OX40 agonist ivuxolimab in advanced cancers. Generated by immunoSEQ multiplex PCR, the TCRdb table keeps only in-frame clones and is missing some. The sample has 40,000 to 45,000 clones; 70% to 90% are singletons. The specimen comprised CD4+ or CD8+ T cells sorted from blood, sampled in a trial of the OX40 agonist ivuxolimab. These receptors came from an adult with an advanced solid tumor such as melanoma, head and neck, liver or kidney cancer.

This clone has only one observation. The chain has TRBV7-9 and TRBJ2-7; D possibly uses TRBD1 or TRBD2 (5 bases each). Between the trimmed V and J ends, which lost 8 bases and 3 bases, there was a span of 14 bases. The CDR3 totals 13 residues. Germline loops: CDR1 SEHNR, CDR2 FQNEAQ (reference sequence). The CDR3 DNA is TGTGCCAGCGGGGGTACGGGGAACTACGAGCAGTACTTC. This encodes CASGGTGNYEQYF.

The V gene is TRBV4-1, the J gene TRBJ1-3; D is uncertain. Germline CDR1 and CDR2: MGHRA and YSYEKL. V was shortened by 6 bases and J by 0 bases, with 9 bases between the two germline ends. The CDR3 runs to 14 residues. The CDR3 nucleotides are TGCGCCAGCAGAGATGTCTTCTCTGGAAACACCATATATTTT. This translates into CASRDVFSGNTIYF.

The V call is TRBV14, the J call TRBJ1-2; 7 bases fit TRBD1. Germline loops: CDR1 SGHDN, CDR2 FVKESK. Trimming removed 4 bases from V and 4 bases from J; junction bases left unmatched: 12. The CDR3 sequence is 16 residues long. In nucleotides, the CDR3 is TGTGCCAGCAGCCCCTTCCCGGCGGACAGGTCCTATGGCTACACCTTC. It yields the protein CASSPFPADRSYGYTF.

The J gene is TRBJ2-2, the V gene TRBV10-3; tentatively, D is TRBD2 (6 bases). The CDR3 spans 14 residues. Germline assignment: CDR1 ENHRY and CDR2 SYGVKD. The V and J ends lost 6 bases and 4 bases respectively, with 12 bases between them. CDR3 amino acids: CAIRRDSLTGELFF. CDR3 bases: TGTGCCATCAGACGGGACTCCCTCACCGGGGAGCTGTTTTTT.